The rows below give T cell receptor beta chains drawn from one sample of a study of shared clonotypes between healthy human individuals. Some clones are missing from TCRdb's copy, which holds only in-frame ones; the method was immunoSEQ multiplex PCR. Among about 1 million clones listed, about 75% were seen once. The source material was memory CD4+ T cells sorted from blood. Receptors were obtained from a man between 18 and 35 years old in good health. CDR3s include the opening cysteine and the closing phenylalanine or tryptophan. D genes are given only for firm matches. The listing skips clone size in some rows; elsewhere it reads once, few, many or a size class.

V gene	J gene	D gene	clone size	CDR3 protein	CDR3 DNA
TRBV7-6	TRBJ1-5	TRBD1	many	CASSPGGWDQPQHF	TGTGCCAGCAGCCCAGGGGGGTGGGATCAGCCCCAGCATTTT
TRBV6-6	TRBJ2-1	-	-	CASRADSHNEQFF	TGTGCCAGCAGAGCGGACAGCCACAATGAGCAGTTCTTC
TRBV5-1	TRBJ1-3	-	-	CASSLGAAIGNTIYF	TGCGCCAGCAGCTTGGGGGCGGCCATTGGAAACACCATATATTTT
TRBV6-5	TRBJ2-1	-	once	CVSSYSSGAVNEQFF	TGTGTCAGCAGTTACTCGTCAGGGGCCGTCAATGAGCAGTTCTTC
TRBV6-6	TRBJ1-2	TRBD1	-	CASSYSGQGNYGYTF	TGTGCCAGCAGTTACTCGGGACAGGGGAACTATGGCTACACCTTC
TRBV28	TRBJ1-1	-	-	CASKGTVTEAFF	TGTGCCAGCAAGGGTACAGTAACTGAAGCTTTCTTT
TRBV27	TRBJ2-6	-	-	CASRHTSGANVLTF	TGTGCCAGCAGACACACCTCTGGGGCCAACGTCCTGACTTTC
TRBV6-6	TRBJ2-2	-	-	CATITGGLNTGELFF	TGTGCCACTATAACCGGAGGACTGAACACCGGGGAGCTGTTTTTT
TRBV28	TRBJ1-5	TRBD1	-	CASSLLRRGASQPQHF	TGTGCCAGCAGTTTACTCCGCAGGGGGGCGAGTCAGCCCCAGCATTTT
TRBV23-1	TRBJ1-2	-	-	CASSQRAPRIAGYTF	TGCGCCAGCAGTCAAAGGGCCCCACGTATTGCTGGCTACACCTTC
TRBV18	TRBJ1-2	-	-	CASSPDGTAQYGYTF	TGTGCCAGCTCACCCGACGGGACGGCCCAATATGGCTACACCTTC
TRBV30	TRBJ1-5	-	few	CAWSQEIYQPQHF	TGTGCCTGGAGTCAGGAGATTTATCAGCCCCAGCATTTT
TRBV30	TRBJ2-1	TRBD2	once	CAWSRLAEQFF	TGTGCCTGGAGCCGACTAGCGGAGCAGTTCTTC
TRBV28	TRBJ2-7	TRBD2	many	CASSLAVAGVYEQYF	TGTGCCAGCAGTTTAGCGGTAGCGGGGGTCTACGAGCAGTACTTC
TRBV6-1	TRBJ2-7	-	-	CASSESSRGRGYEQYF	TGTGCCAGCAGTGAATCGAGTCGGGGAAGGGGCTACGAGCAGTACTTC
TRBV11-2	TRBJ2-7	-	-	CASSLRSNLPPEQYF	TGTGCCAGCAGCTTAAGGAGTAACTTGCCCCCTGAGCAGTACTTC
TRBV5-4	TRBJ2-3	-	-	CASSPRGRQTGTDTQYF	TGTGCCAGCAGCCCCCGGGGCCGGCAAACCGGCACAGATACGCAGTATTTT
TRBV5-5	TRBJ2-1	TRBD2	few	CASSRMLAGAEQFF	TGTGCCAGCAGCCGAATGCTAGCGGGGGCTGAGCAGTTCTTC
TRBV11-2	TRBJ2-7	TRBD2	-	CASSLVVTSGLSYEQYF	TGTGCCAGCAGCTTAGTAGTGACTAGCGGGTTATCCTACGAGCAGTACTTC
TRBV13	TRBJ1-6	-	-	CASSPRGYNSPLHF	TGTGCCAGCAGCCCTCGGGGTTATAATTCACCCCTCCACTTT
TRBV2	TRBJ1-1	TRBD1	-	CASSERDRVNTEAFF	TGTGCCAGCAGTGAACGGGACAGGGTGAACACTGAAGCTTTCTTT
TRBV11-3	TRBJ2-1	TRBD1	-	CASSSGQGSYNEQFF	TGTGCCAGCAGCTCGGGACAGGGGAGCTACAATGAGCAGTTCTTC
TRBV7-2	TRBJ2-5	-	-	CASSQRTESETQYF	TGTGCCAGCAGCCAGCGGACAGAGTCAGAGACCCAGTACTTC
TRBV11-3	TRBJ2-2	-	-	CASSRTSFTGELFF	TGTGCCAGCAGCCGTACCAGCTTCACCGGGGAGCTGTTTTTT
TRBV2	TRBJ2-7	-	few	CASSAPPGHLNNEQYF	TGTGCCAGCAGTGCCCCTCCGGGACACCTCAATAACGAGCAGTACTTC
TRBV6-5	TRBJ2-5	-	-	CASAGTQETQYF	TGTGCCAGCGCCGGGACGCAAGAGACCCAGTACTTC
TRBV4-1	TRBJ1-2	TRBD1	-	CASSPNRGSYGYTF	TGCGCCAGCAGCCCTAACAGGGGGAGCTATGGCTACACCTTC
TRBV27	TRBJ2-7	TRBD1	-	CASSTGGYEQYF	TGTGCCAGCAGCACAGGGGGCTACGAGCAGTACTTC
TRBV5-1	TRBJ2-7	-	-	CASRGGDGEQYF	TGCGCCAGCAGAGGTGGGGACGGCGAGCAGTACTTC
TRBV7-9	TRBJ2-2	TRBD2	-	CASSFGTSGRTGELFF	TGTGCCAGCAGCTTTGGGACTAGCGGGAGAACCGGGGAGCTGTTTTTT
TRBV29-1	TRBJ1-2	-	-	CSVEAGGFYGYTF	TGCAGCGTTGAAGCGGGGGGTTTCTATGGCTACACCTTC
TRBV5-1	TRBJ2-5	TRBD2	-	CASSPGLAGETQYF	TGCGCCAGCAGCCCAGGACTAGCCGGCGAGACCCAGTACTTC
TRBV6-6	TRBJ1-3	-	-	CASSYSGTSGNTIYF	TGTGCCAGCAGTTATTCAGGGACCTCTGGAAACACCATATATTTT
TRBV28	TRBJ1-2	TRBD1	-	CASSQTGGYTF	TGTGCCAGCAGTCAGACAGGGGGCTACACCTTC
TRBV14	TRBJ2-5	TRBD1	-	CASCRSGGLETQYF	TGTGCCAGCTGCCGGTCAGGGGGCTTAGAGACCCAGTACTTC
TRBV18	TRBJ2-3	-	-	CASSPGSTDTQYF	TGTGCCAGCTCACCCGGGAGCACAGATACGCAGTATTTT
TRBV5-1	TRBJ1-6	TRBD1	-	CASSGGSGQVYSPLHF	TGCGCCAGCAGCGGTGGCTCGGGACAGGTGTATTCACCCCTCCACTTT
TRBV6-1	TRBJ2-7	-	-	CASSERGGRNEQYF	TGTGCCAGCAGTGAAAGGGGGGGACGCAACGAGCAGTACTTC
TRBV19	TRBJ1-2	TRBD1	-	CASLPPGQLTDGYTF	TGTGCCAGCCTTCCACCGGGACAGCTAACAGATGGCTACACCTTC
TRBV5-1	TRBJ1-3	-	-	CASSLGSGNTIYF	TGCGCCAGCAGCTTGGGGTCTGGAAACACCATATATTTT
TRBV12-1	TRBJ2-5	-	-	CASSEGVGETQYF	TGTGCCAGCAGCGAGGGGGTGGGAGAGACCCAGTACTTC
TRBV10-1	TRBJ2-3	-	-	CASSEWVITDTQYF	TGCGCCAGCAGTGAGTGGGTTATTACAGATACGCAGTATTTT
TRBV5-4	TRBJ2-7	-	-	CASSLDRSYEQYF	TGTGCCAGCAGCTTGGACAGGAGCTACGAGCAGTACTTC
TRBV19	TRBJ1-4	-	-	CASSRGGYEKLFF	TGTGCCAGTAGTAGGGGGGGCTATGAAAAACTGTTTTTT
TRBV7-8	TRBJ2-1	TRBD2	-	CASSLAGLDLEQFF	TGTGCCAGCAGCTTAGCGGGACTAGATCTTGAGCAGTTCTTC
TRBV6-1	TRBJ2-3	-	-	CASSDAFWRNTDTQYF	TGTGCCAGCAGTGATGCCTTCTGGCGGAACACAGATACGCAGTATTTT
TRBV30	TRBJ1-2	-	-	CAWSEDAPNYGYTF	TGTGCCTGGAGTGAGGACGCACCCAACTATGGCTACACCTTC
TRBV29-1	TRBJ2-1	TRBD2	few	CSVATGTSGTNEQFF	TGCAGCGTCGCTACCGGGACTAGCGGGACAAATGAGCAGTTCTTC
TRBV5-1	TRBJ2-3	-	-	CASSLAGASTDTQYF	TGCGCCAGCAGCTTGGCGGGAGCTAGCACAGATACGCAGTATTTT
TRBV5-1	TRBJ2-3	TRBD2	-	CASSLVGSSGGQLTDTQYF	TGCGCCAGCAGCTTGGTTGGTAGTAGCGGGGGCCAACTGACAGATACGCAGTATTTT
TRBV5-6	TRBJ2-7	TRBD2	-	CASSLILAGGSTYEQYF	TGTGCCAGCAGCTTGATTTTAGCGGGAGGGAGCACCTACGAGCAGTACTTC
TRBV9	TRBJ1-5	TRBD1	-	CASSVTAGTGSQPQHF	TGTGCCAGCAGCGTGACCGCCGGGACAGGGAGTCAGCCCCAGCATTTT
TRBV6-5	TRBJ2-7	-	-	CATKSTGTTYEQYF	TGTGCCACGAAATCGACAGGAACCACCTACGAGCAGTACTTC
TRBV9	TRBJ2-7	-	-	CASSVGSGSPYEQYF	TGTGCCAGCAGCGTAGGCTCCGGGAGTCCCTACGAGCAGTACTTC
TRBV7-9	TRBJ2-3	-	-	CASRHSSSTDTQYF	TGTGCCAGCCGCCACTCCTCTAGCACAGATACGCAGTATTTT
TRBV18	TRBJ2-7	-	-	CASSPGAPYEQYF	TGTGCCAGCTCACCAGGGGCACCCTACGAGCAGTACTTC
TRBV5-6	TRBJ2-5	TRBD2	-	CASSQVFGGGVETQYF	TGTGCCAGCAGCCAGGTGTTTGGCGGGGGGGTAGAGACCCAGTACTTC
TRBV5-1	TRBJ2-5	-	-	CASSSGHQETQYF	TGCGCCAGCAGCTCCGGACACCAAGAGACCCAGTACTTC
TRBV30	TRBJ2-7	-	-	CAWRSGLYGEQYF	TGTGCCTGGAGGTCCGGTCTCTACGGGGAGCAGTACTTC